This entry concerns a single T cell receptor beta chain. Per the original methods: Reference gene primers were amplified, and this amplification served to estimate nucleated cell counts. Sequenced by immunoSEQ multiplex PCR; TCRdb stores in-frame clones only, minus some. That table is the source of V, J and clone size, and D and trimming were worked out from the DNA. The sample records approximately 300,000 clones, about 86% being singletons. The entry originates in a study of blood T cell repertoires in COVID-19. This TCR derives from a person aged 65-85 years with COVID-19, enrolled during active disease. The sample consisted of peripheral blood.

CDR3 amino acids: CASTLQVWRQPQHF. The CDR3 DNA reads as TGTGCCAGCACCCTACAGGTTTGGAGACAGCCCCAGCATTTT. V usage is TRBV28 and J usage is TRBJ1-5, with D possibly matching TRBD1 (5 bases). This CDR3 has 14 amino acids. Trimming cost V 7 bases and J 7 bases, with 17 bases left between them. CDR1 is MDHEN and CDR2 is SYDVKM in the germline V gene.